The clone carrying this T cell receptor (beta chain) was found many times. Its antigen is unidentified. These data belong to a study of T-cell memory formation after mild COVID-19. Points from the study as a whole: Day 15 to 85 contracting clones showed balanced CD4/CD8; later expanders leaned CD4+. Some clones that responded turned up in pre-infection memory, which suggests that cross-reactive memory joined in.

The CDR3 consists of 14 residues. Germline loops: CDR1 SGHTA, CDR2 FQGTGA. V lost 3 bases, J lost 2 bases, and 9 bases lay in between. TCRdb passed the 5' RACE reads through MiXCR, listing each CDR3 protein once. The sample lists about 110,000 distinct CDR3 sequences, 18% occurring once. Sequenced: PBMCs or a T cell subset sorted from them (not recorded which). This TCR came from a man aged 18 to 30 who had mild COVID-19 (a few samples of this study predate the infection). Cell type and time point are not known. This chain joins TRBV7-3 and TRBJ2-3, with D possibly being TRBD1 (6 bases). The DNA for the CDR3 is TGTGCCAGCAGCTTTGGACAGCACACAGATACGCAGTATTTT. Amino acids: CASSFGQHTDTQYF. The full variable domain, rest sourced from reference TRBV7-3 and TRBJ2-3, is GAGVSQTPSNKVTEKGKYVELRCDPISGHTALYWYRQSLGQGPEFLIYFQGTGAADDSGLPNDRFFAVRPEGSVSTLKIQRTERGDSAVYLCASSFGQHTDTQYFGPGTRLTVL.